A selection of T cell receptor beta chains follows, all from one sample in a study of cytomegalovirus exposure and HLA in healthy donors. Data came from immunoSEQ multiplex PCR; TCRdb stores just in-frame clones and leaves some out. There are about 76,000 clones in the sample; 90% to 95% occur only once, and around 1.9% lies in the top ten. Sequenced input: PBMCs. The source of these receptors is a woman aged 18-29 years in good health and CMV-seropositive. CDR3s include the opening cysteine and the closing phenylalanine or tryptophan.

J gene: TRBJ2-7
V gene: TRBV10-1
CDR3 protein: CASSEAGYEQYF

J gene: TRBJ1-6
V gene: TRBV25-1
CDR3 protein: CASRPHTGYENNSPLHF

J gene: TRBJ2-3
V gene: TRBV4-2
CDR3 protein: CASSQAGNTDTQYF

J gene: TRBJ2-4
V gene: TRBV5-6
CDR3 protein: CASSLGQGTKNIQYF

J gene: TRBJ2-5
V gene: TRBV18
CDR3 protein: CASSPLGLASGETQYF

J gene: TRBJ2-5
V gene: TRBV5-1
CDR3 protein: CASSPRAGGGQETQYF

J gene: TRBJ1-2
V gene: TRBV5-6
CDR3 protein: CASSLRPTGDGYTF

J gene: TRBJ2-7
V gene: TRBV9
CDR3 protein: CASSVGGNLPYEQYF

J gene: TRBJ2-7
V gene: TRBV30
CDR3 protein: CAWSVDRDLTGQFPGEQYF

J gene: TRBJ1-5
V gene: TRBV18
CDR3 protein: CASSPGDQPQHF

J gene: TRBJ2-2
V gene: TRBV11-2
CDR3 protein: CASSLAPAGTSTGELFF

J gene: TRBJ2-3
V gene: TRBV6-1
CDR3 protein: CASSALAGFTDTQYF

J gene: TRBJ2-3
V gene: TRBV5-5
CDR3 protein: CASSLVGGATDTQYF

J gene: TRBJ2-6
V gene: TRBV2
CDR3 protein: CASSVGNSGANVLTF

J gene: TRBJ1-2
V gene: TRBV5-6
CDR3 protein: CASSPRTDLGVGYTF

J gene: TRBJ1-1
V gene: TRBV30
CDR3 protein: CAGRQVLSWSTEAFF

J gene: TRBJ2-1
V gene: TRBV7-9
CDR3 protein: CASSPPRVGSTNNEQFF

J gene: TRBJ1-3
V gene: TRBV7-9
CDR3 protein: CASSPRQAGGHTIYF

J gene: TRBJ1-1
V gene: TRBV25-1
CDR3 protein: CASTASGGQRTEAFF

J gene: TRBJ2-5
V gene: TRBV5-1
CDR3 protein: CASSLGQNQETQYF

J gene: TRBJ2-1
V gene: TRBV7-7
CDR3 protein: CASSLGPAGGNEQFF

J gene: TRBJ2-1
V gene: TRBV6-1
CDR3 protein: CASSPSADLGEQFF

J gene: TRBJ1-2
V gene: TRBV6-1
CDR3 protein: CASSLDRGTNYGYTF

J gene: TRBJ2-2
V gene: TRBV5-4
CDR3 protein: CASSLGGTGELFF

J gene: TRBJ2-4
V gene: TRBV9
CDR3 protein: CASSVGRGVAKNIQYF

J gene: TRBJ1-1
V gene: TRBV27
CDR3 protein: CASSSRGEGTGNTEAFF

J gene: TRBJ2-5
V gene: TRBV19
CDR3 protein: CASSSESGSGTQYF

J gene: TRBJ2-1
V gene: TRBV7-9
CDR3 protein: CASSSILHAGNEQFF

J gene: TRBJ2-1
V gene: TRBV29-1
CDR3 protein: CSVARASTSLGEQFF

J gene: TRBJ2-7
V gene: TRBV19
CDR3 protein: CASSPAVDSYEQYF

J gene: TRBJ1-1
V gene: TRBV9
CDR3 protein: CASSVVAGTAEAFF

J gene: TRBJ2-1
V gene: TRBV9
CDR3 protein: CASSVGIRGGPSYNEQFF

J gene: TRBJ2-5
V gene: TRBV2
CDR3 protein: CASSGASGRETQYF

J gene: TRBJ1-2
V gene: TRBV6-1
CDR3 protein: CASTPHPGGDYGYTF

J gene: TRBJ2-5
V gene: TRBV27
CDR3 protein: CASGDGYLQETQYF

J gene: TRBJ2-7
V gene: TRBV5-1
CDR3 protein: CASSARTDTYEQYF

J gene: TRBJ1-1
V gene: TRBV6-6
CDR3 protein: CASSSLPDTEAFF

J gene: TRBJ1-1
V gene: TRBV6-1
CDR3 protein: CASSETHRAGAFF

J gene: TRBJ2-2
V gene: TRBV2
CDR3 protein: CASSPTVTVNTGELFF